This T cell receptor (beta chain) was sequenced during a study of blood T cell repertoires in COVID-19. Study details: The United States, Italy and Spain supplied acute and convalescent COVID-19 samples.

Repertoires were generated with immunoSEQ multiplex PCR, while TCRdb's copy carries only in-frame clones and drops some. This table holds fewer than 150,000 clones, roughly nine tenths found once. Per the germline V gene, CDR1 is MNHEY and CDR2 is SVGEGT. This CDR3 contains 13 residues. Trimming stripped 5 bases from V and 4 bases from J, with 9 bases between. V gene TRBV6-2 or TRBV6-3 combines with J gene TRBJ2-1, with a weak D call TRBD2 (5 bases). This sequence was found in a man aged 70 or older who had recovered from COVID-19. Source material: peripheral blood. The CDR3 loop reads CASSPDSYNEQFF. CDR3 bases: TGTGCCAGCAGTCCGGACTCTTACAATGAGCAGTTCTTC.